The sequence of this T cell receptor beta chain was determined in a study of graft-versus-host responses after intestinal transplantation. Turning to the study itself: Transplantation in recipients was multivisceral, liver-intestinal, or isolated intestinal. After anti-thymocyte globulin induction, recipients took tacrolimus and steroids for approximately 3 years. Study-wide points: Marrow from the recipient contained GvH clones, some of which had appeared first in ileum or blood. There was an association between peak levels of circulating GvH clones and early post-transplant HvG declines.

Comments on this clone: What it binds is not known.

Clones were read by immunoSEQ multiplex PCR, and TCRdb kept only the in-frame ones, dropping some. In the table there are tens of thousands of clones, 89% of which are singletons. In germline, CDR1 is DFQATT, CDR2 SNEGSKA (reference sequence). There are 11 residues in the CDR3. The receptor was derived from a human patient who received an intestinal transplant, so some T cells may come from the graft donor. The material sequenced was PBMCs, taken 65 to 70 days after intestinal transplantation. The chain carries TRBV20-1 and TRBJ2-7; D not resolved. The CDR3 here is CSPGTGYEQYF. For the CDR3, the DNA is TGCAGCCCCGGCACGGGCTACGAGCAGTACTTC.